This T cell receptor (beta chain) came from a study of OX40 agonist ivuxolimab in advanced cancers. V dropped 8 bases and J dropped 0 bases, with 11 bases sitting between them. This CDR3 region has 13 residues. Looked up from germline, CDR1 is SNHLY and CDR2 is FYNNEI. Assay used: immunoSEQ multiplex PCR; TCRdb lists only in-frame clones, some missing. Of nearly 85,000 clones detected, about 86% appear once; the ten largest clones hold less than 2%. The TCR was taken from an adult with an advanced solid tumor such as melanoma, head and neck, liver or kidney cancer. Sequenced material: CD4+ or CD8+ T cells sorted from blood, taken in a trial of the OX40 agonist ivuxolimab. This chain joins TRBV2 and TRBJ2-7; D gene ambiguous. The CDR3 spells CASFDLTSYEQYF. As DNA, the CDR3 is TGTGCCAGCTTCGACCTAACCTCCTACGAGCAGTACTTC.